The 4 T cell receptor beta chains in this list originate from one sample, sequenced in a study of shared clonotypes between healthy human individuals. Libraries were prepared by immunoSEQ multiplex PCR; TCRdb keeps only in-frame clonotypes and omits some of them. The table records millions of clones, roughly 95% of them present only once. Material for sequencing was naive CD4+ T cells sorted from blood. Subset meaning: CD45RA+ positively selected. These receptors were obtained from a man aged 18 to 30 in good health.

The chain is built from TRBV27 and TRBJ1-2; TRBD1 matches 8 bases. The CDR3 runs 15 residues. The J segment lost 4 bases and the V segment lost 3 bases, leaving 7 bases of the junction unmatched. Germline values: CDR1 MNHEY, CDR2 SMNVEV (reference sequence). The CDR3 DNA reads TGTGCCAGCAGTTTCCGCAGGACAGGGACCTATGGCTACACCTTC. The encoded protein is CASSFRRTGTYGYTF.

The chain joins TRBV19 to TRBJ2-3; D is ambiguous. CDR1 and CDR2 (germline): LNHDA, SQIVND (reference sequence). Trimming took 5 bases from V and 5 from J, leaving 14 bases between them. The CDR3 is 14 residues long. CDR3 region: CASSPGRTGDTQYF. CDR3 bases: TGTGCCAGTAGTCCTGGACGGACGGGAGATACGCAGTATTTT. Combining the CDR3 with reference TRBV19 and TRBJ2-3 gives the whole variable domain DGGITQSPKYLFRKEGQNVTLSCEQNLNHDAMYWYRQDPGQGLRLIYYSQIVNDFQKGDIAEGYSVSREKKESFPLTVTSAQKNPTAFYLCASSPGRTGDTQYFGPGTRLTVL.

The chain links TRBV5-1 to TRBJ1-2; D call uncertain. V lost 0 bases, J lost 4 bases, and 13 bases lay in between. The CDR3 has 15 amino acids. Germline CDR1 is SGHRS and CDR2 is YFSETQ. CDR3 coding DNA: TGCGCCAGCAGCTTGGGTTCTTCGGTGGGCTATGGCTACACCTTC. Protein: CASSLGSSVGYGYTF.

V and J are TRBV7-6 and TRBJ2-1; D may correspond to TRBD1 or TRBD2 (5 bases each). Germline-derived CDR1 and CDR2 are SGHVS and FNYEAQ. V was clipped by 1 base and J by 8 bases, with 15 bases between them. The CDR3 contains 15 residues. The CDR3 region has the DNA TGTGCCAGCAGCTTAGTGTTTACTGAGGGGTATGAGCAGTTCTTC. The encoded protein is CASSLVFTEGYEQFF.